These T cell receptor beta chains were read from a single sample in a study of cytomegalovirus exposure and HLA in healthy donors. TCRdb's copy holds only in-frame clones and misses some; the assay was immunoSEQ multiplex PCR. The sample comprises 220,000 or so clones, about 75% of which are singletons, and under 2% rests with the top ten. What was sequenced was PBMCs. The receptor set was obtained from a woman under 40 in good health and CMV-seronegative. Each CDR3 is given with its conserved first and last residue. A D gene is named only where the DNA matches it firmly. Not every row has a clone size; where given, it reads once, few, many or a size class.

j_call,clone_size,v_call,d_call,cdr3_nt,cdr3_aa
TRBJ2-1,-,TRBV30,-,TGTGCCTGGGTAGCTTCCCCCTCTCTAGCAGACAATGAGCAGTTCTTC,CAWVASPSLADNEQFF
TRBJ2-7,-,TRBV9,TRBD1,TGTGCCAGCAGCGTCGCCGGGACAGGGGTTCCCCACGAGCAGTACTTC,CASSVAGTGVPHEQYF
TRBJ2-1,-,TRBV2,-,TGTGCCAGCAGTGAAAGGCGGATGGTCTACAATGAGCAGTTCTTC,CASSERRMVYNEQFF
TRBJ2-7,-,TRBV10-3,TRBD2,TGTGCCATCAGTGAGTCTGGACTAGCGGGGGGGATCTACGAGCAGTACTTC,CAISESGLAGGIYEQYF
TRBJ1-5,-,TRBV2,-,TGTGCCAGCAGTGAAGCGCAGTTGTATCAGCCCCAGCATTTT,CASSEAQLYQPQHF
TRBJ1-4,-,TRBV6-5,-,TGTGCCAGCAGTTACCTACAGGGCGAAAAACTGTTTTTT,CASSYLQGEKLFF
TRBJ2-7,-,TRBV7-9,-,TGTGCCAGCAGCTTAGAACTCTCTCCCCACGAGCAGTACTTC,CASSLELSPHEQYF
TRBJ1-6,few,TRBV9,-,TGTGCCAGCAGCCCCCGGGGGGGTAATTCACCCCTCCACTTT,CASSPRGGNSPLHF
TRBJ2-7,-,TRBV28,TRBD1,TGTGCCAGCAGAAGGACAGGGGGCTCCTACGAGCAGTACTTC,CASRRTGGSYEQYF
TRBJ2-1,-,TRBV14,TRBD2,TGTGCCAGCAGCTACACTGGACTAGCGGAGAACTACAATGAGCAGTTCTTC,CASSYTGLAENYNEQFF
TRBJ1-1,-,TRBV18,TRBD1,TGTGCCAGCTCACCTCTCCCGGGACAGCTATCTGAAGCTTTCTTT,CASSPLPGQLSEAFF
TRBJ2-1,-,TRBV5-1,-,TGCGCCAGCAGCCCCGGGGCAGGGGGGTTGAGCGATGAGCAGTTCTTC,CASSPGAGGLSDEQFF
TRBJ1-6,-,TRBV7-2,-,TGTGCCAGCAGCCCTGTTAGTTGGCAGGGTGATGGTAATTCCCCCCTCCACTTT,CASSPVSWQGDGNSPLHF
TRBJ2-3,-,TRBV7-3,TRBD2,TGTGCCAGCAGCTTAAGTGGACTAGCAGACGATACGCAGTATTTT,CASSLSGLADDTQYF
TRBJ2-6,few,TRBV30,-,TGTGCCTGGAGTTACGGGAACTCTGGGGCCAACGTCCTGACTTTC,CAWSYGNSGANVLTF
TRBJ2-2,once,TRBV11-2,TRBD1,TGTGCCAGCAGTCCCGGACAGGGGGGGACCGGGGAGCTGTTTTTT,CASSPGQGGTGELFF
TRBJ2-7,-,TRBV7-9,-,TGTGCCAGCAGCTTAGGACAAATTTCCTACGAGCAGTACTTC,CASSLGQISYEQYF
TRBJ1-4,-,TRBV6-6,TRBD1,TGTGCCAGCAGTTATCGACAGGGAGATGAAAAACTGTTTTTT,CASSYRQGDEKLFF
TRBJ2-1,-,TRBV6-1,TRBD2,TGTGCCAGCAGTAGGGAGCTAGCGGCTTCTAATGAGCAGTTCTTC,CASSRELAASNEQFF
TRBJ1-1,-,TRBV9,-,TGTGCCAGCAGCGTAGAGGTCGGGGGACGGACGAACACTGAAGCTTTCTTT,CASSVEVGGRTNTEAFF
TRBJ1-1,few,TRBV6-1,-,TGTGCCAGCAGCCCAACGACATTGAACACTGAAGCTTTCTTT,CASSPTTLNTEAFF
TRBJ1-1,-,TRBV11-3,-,TGTGCCAGCAGCTCCCATTCTCCCGGGGCTGAAGCTTTCTTT,CASSSHSPGAEAFF
TRBJ1-2,-,TRBV29-1,TRBD1,TGCAGCACTAGGGGGCCTGGCTACACCTTC,CSTRGPGYTF
TRBJ1-1,few,TRBV2,TRBD1,TGTGCCAGCAGTGATCGGACAGGAGGGACTGAAGCTTTCTTT,CASSDRTGGTEAFF
TRBJ1-2,-,TRBV10-1,-,TGCGCCAGCAGTGATACTAACTATGGCTACACCTTC,CASSDTNYGYTF
TRBJ2-7,once,TRBV5-1,-,TGCGCCAGCAGTCTGGGCCAGTCAAGCTACGAGCAGTACTTC,CASSLGQSSYEQYF
TRBJ2-1,-,TRBV7-9,-,TGTGCCAGCAGCATCGGGAGTGGGTCCTACAATGAGCAGTTCTTC,CASSIGSGSYNEQFF
TRBJ2-3,few,TRBV9,TRBD2,TGTGCCAGCAGCGTAGGGGTAGCGGGACACACAGATACGCAGTATTTT,CASSVGVAGHTDTQYF
TRBJ1-1,-,TRBV5-1,-,TGCGCCAGCCAGGATCAGGGCTTAGTCACTGAAGCTTTCTTT,CASQDQGLVTEAFF
TRBJ2-1,-,TRBV4-1,-,TGCGCCAGCAGCCAAGTTTCCGTAGCGGAGAACTACAATGAGCAGTTCTTC,CASSQVSVAENYNEQFF
TRBJ2-7,-,TRBV18,TRBD1,TGTGCCAGCTCAGGGACAGGGAACGACGAGCAGTACTTC,CASSGTGNDEQYF
TRBJ1-1,once,TRBV15,TRBD1,TGTGCCACCAGCGCCACAGGGGTCACTGAAGCTTTCTTT,CATSATGVTEAFF
TRBJ2-5,-,TRBV4-1,TRBD2,TGCGCCAGCAGCCATGAAAGACTAGCGGGAGGACAAGAGACCCAGTACTTC,CASSHERLAGGQETQYF
TRBJ1-1,-,TRBV27,-,TGTGCCAGCAGTCACCGGGGGGGTGGGGGTGAAGCTTTCTTT,CASSHRGGGGEAFF
TRBJ2-1,once,TRBV19,-,TGTGCCAGTAGTATTGCGGCTTGGAGCTCCTACAATGAGCAGTTCTTC,CASSIAAWSSYNEQFF
TRBJ1-5,-,TRBV18,-,TGTGCCAGCACTCGAGGAGGGAATGATCAGCCCCAGCATTTT,CASTRGGNDQPQHF
TRBJ1-1,-,TRBV4-1,-,TGCGCCAGCAGCCAAGGGACTACTGAAGCTTTCTTT,CASSQGTTEAFF
TRBJ2-7,-,TRBV30,TRBD1,TGTGCCTGGAGTCGGGACAGGGAGTACGAGCAGTACTTC,CAWSRDREYEQYF
TRBJ2-4,once,TRBV11-3,TRBD2,TGTGCCAGCAGCGTTAGCGGGCCAATTGGCATTCAGTACTTC,CASSVSGPIGIQYF
TRBJ1-1,-,TRBV9,TRBD1,TGTGCCAGCAGCGTAGGATATGGGGACAGGGCCGGACACACTGAAGCTTTCTTT,CASSVGYGDRAGHTEAFF
TRBJ2-3,-,TRBV10-3,-,TGTGCCATCCGGGATGCGGCATACACGCAGGATACGCAGTATTTT,CAIRDAAYTQDTQYF
TRBJ2-7,-,TRBV5-1,TRBD2,TGCGCCAGCAGCGGGGAGGGGAAGCGGAACGAGCAGTACTTC,CASSGEGKRNEQYF
TRBJ1-5,-,TRBV5-6,-,TGTGCCAGCAGCTTGGTAGGGGGCAATCAGCCCCAGCATTTT,CASSLVGGNQPQHF
TRBJ1-2,-,TRBV6-5,-,TGTGCCAGCAGTTATCTAAGAGGCGATGGCTACACCTTC,CASSYLRGDGYTF
TRBJ2-7,few,TRBV11-2,TRBD2,TGTGCCAGCAGCTTAGGGGTTAGCGGGAGTTACGAGCAGTACTTC,CASSLGVSGSYEQYF
TRBJ2-7,once,TRBV5-1,-,TGCGCCAGCAGCGCACAGGGCTCTGAAGTCGGGCAGTACTTC,CASSAQGSEVGQYF
TRBJ1-2,few,TRBV16,TRBD1,TGTGCCAGCAGCCAATTGTTCGGGGGACAGGGGGACTATGGCTACACCTTC,CASSQLFGGQGDYGYTF
TRBJ2-7,-,TRBV11-3,-,TGTGCCAGCAGCTTAGGTGGAGGGCTAGAGATTCACGAGCAGTACTTC,CASSLGGGLEIHEQYF
TRBJ2-3,-,TRBV5-4,-,TGTGCCAGCAGCTTGGCGGGAGCTCGCAAGGATACGCAGTATTTT,CASSLAGARKDTQYF
TRBJ1-1,-,TRBV7-9,-,TGTGCCAGCAGCTTAGACGTTTCCCTGCTAAATTTT,CASSLDVSLLNF
TRBJ1-4,-,TRBV19,-,TGTGCCAGTAGTGCCACAGCAGCAACTAATGAAAAACTGTTTTTT,CASSATAATNEKLFF